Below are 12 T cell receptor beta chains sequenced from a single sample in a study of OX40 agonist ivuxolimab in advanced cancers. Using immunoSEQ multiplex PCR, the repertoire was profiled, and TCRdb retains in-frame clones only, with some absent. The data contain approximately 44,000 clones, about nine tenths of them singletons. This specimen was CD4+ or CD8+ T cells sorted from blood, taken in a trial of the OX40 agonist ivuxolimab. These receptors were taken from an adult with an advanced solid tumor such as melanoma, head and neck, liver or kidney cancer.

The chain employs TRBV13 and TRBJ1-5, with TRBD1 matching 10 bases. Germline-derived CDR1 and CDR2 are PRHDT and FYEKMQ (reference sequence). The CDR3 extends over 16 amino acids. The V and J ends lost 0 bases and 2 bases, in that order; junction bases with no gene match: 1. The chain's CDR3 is CASSLGGQGGNQPQHF. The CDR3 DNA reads TGTGCCAGCAGCTTAGGTGGACAGGGGGGCAATCAGCCCCAGCATTTT.

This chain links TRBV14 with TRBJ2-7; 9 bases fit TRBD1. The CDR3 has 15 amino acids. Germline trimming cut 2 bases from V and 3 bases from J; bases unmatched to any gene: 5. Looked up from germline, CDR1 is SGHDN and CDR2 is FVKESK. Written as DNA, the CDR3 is TGTGCCAGCAGCCAACGTGACAGGGGGTACTACGAGCAGTACTTC. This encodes CASSQRDRGYYEQYF.

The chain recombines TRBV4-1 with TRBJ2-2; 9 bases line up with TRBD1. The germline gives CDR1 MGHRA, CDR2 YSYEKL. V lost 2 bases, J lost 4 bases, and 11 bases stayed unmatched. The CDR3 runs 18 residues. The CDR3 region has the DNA TGCGCCAGCAGCCAATCCCCGACAGGGGGGCACCCCACCGGGGAGCTGTTTTTT. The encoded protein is CASSQSPTGGHPTGELFF.

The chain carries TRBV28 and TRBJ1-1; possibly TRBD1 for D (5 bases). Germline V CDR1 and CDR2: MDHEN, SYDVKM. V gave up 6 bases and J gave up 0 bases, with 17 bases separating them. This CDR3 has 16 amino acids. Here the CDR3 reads CASSPRIRAMNTEAFF. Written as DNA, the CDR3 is TGTGCCAGCAGCCCCAGGATCAGGGCGATGAACACTGAAGCTTTCTTT.

The CDR3 DNA is TGTGCCAGCAGGGGACACCAAGAGACCCAGTACTTC. It is translated as CASRGHQETQYF. The chain carries TRBV28 and TRBJ2-5; D may correspond to TRBD1 or TRBD2 (5 bases each). This CDR3 contains 12 residues. Germline lookup yields CDR1 MDHEN and CDR2 SYDVKM. Trimming shortened V by 6 bases and J by 0 bases, and 5 bases separated the two germline ends.

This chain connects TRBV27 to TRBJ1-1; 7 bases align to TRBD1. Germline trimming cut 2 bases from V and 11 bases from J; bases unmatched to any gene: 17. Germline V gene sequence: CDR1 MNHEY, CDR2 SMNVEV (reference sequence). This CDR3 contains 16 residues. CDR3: CASSLIPGQAPTGAFF. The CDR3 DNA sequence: TGTGCCAGCAGTTTAATCCCCGGACAGGCGCCAACGGGGGCTTTCTTT.

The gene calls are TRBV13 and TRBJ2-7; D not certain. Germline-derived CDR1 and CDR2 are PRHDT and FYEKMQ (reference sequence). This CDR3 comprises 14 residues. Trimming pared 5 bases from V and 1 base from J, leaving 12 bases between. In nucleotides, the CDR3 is TGTGCCAGCAGCCACCCCACAGATTCCTACGAGCAGTACTTC. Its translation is CASSHPTDSYEQYF.

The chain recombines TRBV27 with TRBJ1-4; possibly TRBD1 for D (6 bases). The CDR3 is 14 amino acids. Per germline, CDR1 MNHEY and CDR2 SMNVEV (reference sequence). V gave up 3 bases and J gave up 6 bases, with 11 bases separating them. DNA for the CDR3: TGTGCCAGCAGTTTTATAGGGGGGGATGAAAAACTGTTTTTT. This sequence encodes CASSFIGGDEKLFF.

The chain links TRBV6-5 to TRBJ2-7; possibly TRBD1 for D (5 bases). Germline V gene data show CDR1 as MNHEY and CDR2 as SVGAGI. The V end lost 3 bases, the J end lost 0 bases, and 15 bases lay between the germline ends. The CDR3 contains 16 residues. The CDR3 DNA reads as TGTGCCAGCAGTTATGGACAACCACTTGGCTCCTACGAGCAGTACTTC. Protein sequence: CASSYGQPLGSYEQYF.

The CDR3 sequence: CASSHGVPEAFF. CDR3 in DNA: TGTGCCAGCAGCCATGGGGTTCCTGAAGCTTTCTTT. V and J are TRBV5-8 and TRBJ1-1; unclear D gene. The CDR3 spans 12 residues. Trimming left V 4 bases short and J 6 bases short, with 10 bases between. In germline, CDR1 is SGHTS, CDR2 YDEGEE.

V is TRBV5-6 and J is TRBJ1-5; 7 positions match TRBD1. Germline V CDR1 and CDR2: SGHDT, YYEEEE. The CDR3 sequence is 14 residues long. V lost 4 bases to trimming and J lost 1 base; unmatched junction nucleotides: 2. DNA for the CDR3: TGTGCCAGCAGCACACAGGGGAGCAATCAGCCCCAGCATTTT. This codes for CASSTQGSNQPQHF.

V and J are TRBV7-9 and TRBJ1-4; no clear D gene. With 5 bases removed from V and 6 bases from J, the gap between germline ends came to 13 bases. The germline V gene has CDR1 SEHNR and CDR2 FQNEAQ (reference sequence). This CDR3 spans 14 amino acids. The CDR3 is CASSRNGLDEKLFF. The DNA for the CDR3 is TGTGCCAGCAGCCGTAACGGTTTGGATGAAAAACTGTTTTTT.